This T cell receptor beta chain was captured in a study of blood T cell repertoires in COVID-19. Measured with immunoSEQ multiplex PCR; TCRdb has only the in-frame clones, and not every one. The sample holds roughly 200,000 clones, 75% to 90% seen once. This CDR3 comprises 13 residues. Trimming took 7 bases from V and 8 from J, leaving 17 bases between them. The clonotype was recovered from a man aged 55 to 70 with acute or convalescent COVID-19. The chain has TRBV12-3 or TRBV12-4 and TRBJ1-2; D is possibly TRBD1 (6 bases). Sequencing was carried out using peripheral blood. The CDR3, as DNA: TGTGCCAGCACCCGCGGGGGCCCAGGAGGCTACACCTTC. Translating it yields CASTRGGPGGYTF.